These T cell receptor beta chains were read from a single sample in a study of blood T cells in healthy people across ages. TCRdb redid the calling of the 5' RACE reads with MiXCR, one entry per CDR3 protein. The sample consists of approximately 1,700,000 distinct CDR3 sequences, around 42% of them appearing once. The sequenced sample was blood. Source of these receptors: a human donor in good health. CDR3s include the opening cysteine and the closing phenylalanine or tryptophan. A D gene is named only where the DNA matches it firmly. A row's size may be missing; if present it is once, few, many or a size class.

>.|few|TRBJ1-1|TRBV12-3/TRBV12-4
CASSLGLRVSEAFF
TGTGCCAGCAGTTTAGGGTTACGAGTCTCTGAAGCTTTCTTT
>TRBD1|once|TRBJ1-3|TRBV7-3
CASSLTGAWGNTIYF
TGTGCCAGCAGCCTAACAGGGGCGTGGGGAAACACCATATATTTT
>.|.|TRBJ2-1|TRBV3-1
CASSPLRDGRNEQFF
TGTGCCAGCAGCCCCCTGCGGGACGGACGGAATGAGCAGTTCTTC
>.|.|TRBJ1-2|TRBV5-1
CASSIGTASREGYTF
TGCGCCAGCAGCATAGGGACGGCGTCCCGAGAAGGCTACACCTTC
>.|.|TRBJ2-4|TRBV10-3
CAISESGVDIQYF
TGTGCCATCAGTGAGAGTGGAGTAGACATTCAGTACTTC
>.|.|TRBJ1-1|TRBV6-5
CASSALSMNTEAFF
TGTGCCAGCAGTGCTCTAAGCATGAACACTGAAGCTTTCTTT
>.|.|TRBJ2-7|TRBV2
CASSDVGGSYEQYF
TGTGCCAGCAGTGATGTGGGGGGCTCCTACGAGCAGTACTTC
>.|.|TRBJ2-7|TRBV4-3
CTSSQDRQGFPEQYF
TGCACCAGCAGCCAAGATAGGCAGGGGTTTCCCGAGCAGTACTTC
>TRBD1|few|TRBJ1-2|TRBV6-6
CASSYSDRGNYGYTF
TGTGCCAGCAGTTACTCGGACAGGGGGAACTATGGCTACACCTTC
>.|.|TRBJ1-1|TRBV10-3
CAISESRNTGFF
TGTGCCATCAGTGAGTCTCGGAACACGGGCTTCTTT
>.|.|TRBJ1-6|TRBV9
CASSVGGMDSPLHF
TGTGCCAGCAGCGTAGGAGGAATGGATTCACCCCTCCACTTT
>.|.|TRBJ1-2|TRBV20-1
CSAPRATGSYGYTF
TGCAGTGCCCCGAGGGCAACAGGGAGCTATGGCTACACCTTC
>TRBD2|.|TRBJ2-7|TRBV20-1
CSAREGGSGSYEQYF
TGCAGTGCTAGAGAGGGGGGTAGCGGGTCCTACGAGCAGTACTTC
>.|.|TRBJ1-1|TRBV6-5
CASSYLGGWAFF
TGTGCCAGCAGTTACCTGGGAGGGTGGGCTTTCTTT
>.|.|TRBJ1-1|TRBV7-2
CASSTRLKTGGTEAFF
TGTGCCAGCAGCACCCGACTGAAGACCGGAGGAACTGAAGCTTTCTTT
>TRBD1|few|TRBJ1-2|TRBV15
CATSRDSGQGARGYTF
TGTGCCACCAGCAGAGATTCAGGACAGGGGGCGCGAGGCTACACCTTC
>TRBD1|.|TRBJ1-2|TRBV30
CAWRGTGGGYGYTF
TGTGCCTGGAGGGGAACAGGGGGCGGCTATGGCTACACCTTC
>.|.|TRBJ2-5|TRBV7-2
CASSILGTQYF
TGTGCCAGCAGCATACTTGGGACCCAGTACTTC
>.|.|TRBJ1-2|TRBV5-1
CASSLDGLHDYGYTF
TGCGCCAGCAGCTTGGACGGCTTACACGACTATGGCTACACCTTC
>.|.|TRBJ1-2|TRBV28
CASRRGSRWDGYTF
TGTGCCAGCAGACGCGGTTCCCGCTGGGATGGCTACACCTTC
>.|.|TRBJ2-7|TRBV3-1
CASSQLAGHSRGDEQYF
TGTGCCAGCAGCCAGTTAGCAGGGCACAGCCGCGGGGACGAGCAGTACTTC
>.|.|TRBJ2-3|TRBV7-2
CASTSGPDTQYF
TGTGCCAGCACCTCAGGTCCAGATACGCAGTATTTT
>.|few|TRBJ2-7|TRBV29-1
CSVCREFNYEQYF
TGCAGCGTTTGCAGGGAATTTAACTACGAGCAGTACTTC
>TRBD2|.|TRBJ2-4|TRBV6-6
CASSYQIGGSDIQYF
TGTGCCAGCAGTTACCAGATCGGGGGGTCAGACATTCAGTACTTC
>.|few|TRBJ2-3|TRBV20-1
CSARLTRTSTGTQYF
TGCAGTGCTAGACTTACTAGAACTAGCACAGGTACGCAGTATTTT
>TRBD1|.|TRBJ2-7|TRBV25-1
CASSRKGQAPYEQYF
TGTGCCAGCAGCCGAAAGGGACAGGCCCCCTACGAGCAGTACTTC
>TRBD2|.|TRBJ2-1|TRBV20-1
CSAPRGRGWLNEQFF
TGCAGTGCTCCCCGCGGGAGGGGATGGCTCAATGAGCAGTTCTTC
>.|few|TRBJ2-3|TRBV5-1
CASSTWAFTDTQYF
TGCGCCAGCAGCACCTGGGCCTTCACAGATACGCAGTATTTT
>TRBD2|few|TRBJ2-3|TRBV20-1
CSARISGVTDTQYF
TGCAGTGCTAGGATTAGCGGGGTGACGGATACGCAGTATTTT
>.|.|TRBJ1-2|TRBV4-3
CASSQDRRADYGYTF
TGCGCCAGCAGCCAAGATAGACGGGCGGACTATGGCTACACCTTC
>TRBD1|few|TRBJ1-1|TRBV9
CASSVAGTGIEAFF
TGTGCCAGCAGCGTAGCTGGGACAGGCATCGAAGCTTTCTTT
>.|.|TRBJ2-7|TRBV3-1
CASAKWGYEQYF
TGTGCCAGCGCCAAGTGGGGCTACGAGCAGTACTTC
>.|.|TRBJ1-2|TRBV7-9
CASSLEAAILYGYTF
TGTGCCAGCAGCTTAGAGGCAGCGATACTTTATGGCTACACCTTC
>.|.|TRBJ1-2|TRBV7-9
CASSLEYAGYGYTF
TGTGCCAGCAGCTTAGAGTATGCGGGTTATGGCTACACCTTC
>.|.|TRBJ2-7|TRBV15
CATSRASRGEAQYF
TGTGCCACCAGCAGAGCCTCCAGGGGAGAGGCCCAGTACTTC
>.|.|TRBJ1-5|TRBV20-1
CSARGSGLNDPSNQPQHF
TGCAGTGCTAGAGGTTCGGGACTTAACGACCCCTCAAATCAGCCCCAGCATTTT
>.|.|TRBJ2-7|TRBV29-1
CSVAPRASYEQYF
TGCAGCGTTGCCCCGAGGGCGTCCTACGAGCAGTACTTC
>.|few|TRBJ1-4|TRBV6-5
CASSYDRSGVREKLFF
TGTGCCAGCAGTTACGATCGGTCAGGGGTTCGGGAAAAACTGTTTTTT
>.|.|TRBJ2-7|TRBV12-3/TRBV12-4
CASSGTLRYEQYF
TGTGCCAGCAGCGGGACCCTACGCTACGAGCAGTACTTC
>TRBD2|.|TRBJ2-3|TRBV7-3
CASSSSGGLGDTQYF
TGTGCCAGCAGCTCTAGCGGAGGCCTAGGAGATACGCAGTATTTT